This T cell receptor (beta chain) appears in the sequencing data of a study of blood T cells in healthy people across ages. V lost 6 bases to trimming and J lost 11 bases, with 16 bases between them. Per germline, CDR1 SNHLY and CDR2 FYNNEI. The length of the CDR3 is 12 residues. Through a sample-barcoded 5' primer and a J-beta primer mix, a second PCR was run for roughly 6 to 11 cycles. MiXCR was run by TCRdb on the 5' RACE reads, yielding one entry per CDR3 protein. Of around 1,500,000 distinct CDR3 sequences in the sample, around two fifths were seen once. Specimen: blood. The clonotype comes from a woman between 18 and 30 years old in good health. The rearrangement uses TRBV2 and TRBJ2-5; the D is unclear. CDR3 DNA: TGTGCCAGCAGCCAACCCTACGGCAAGCAGTACTTC. Protein product: CASSQPYGKQYF.